This TCR beta chain was sequenced during a study of control samples from healthy donors and cancer patients. The repertoire was sequenced with immunoSEQ multiplex PCR; TCRdb's copy has only in-frame clones and lacks some. The sample has approximately 100,000 clones, around nine tenths seen once. Trimming left V 3 bases short and J 5 bases short, with 26 bases between. Germline CDR1 and CDR2: SGDLS and YYNGEE. The CDR3 is 18 residues long. Sequencing input: blood. The receptor comes from a young man in good health. The chain employs TRBV9 and TRBJ1-2, with D possibly matching TRBD1 (5 bases). CDR3 region: CASSEGWRDPETEYGYTF. The CDR3 region has the DNA TGTGCCAGCAGCGAGGGATGGAGGGACCCCGAGACGGAGTATGGCTACACCTTC. The entire variable domain, with the rest obtained from reference TRBV9 and TRBJ1-2, is as follows: DSGVTQTPKHLITATGQRVTLRCSPRSGDLSVYWYQQSLDQGLQFLIQYYNGEERAKGNILERFSAQQFPDLHSELNLSSLELGDSALYFCASSEGWRDPETEYGYTFGSGTRLTVV.